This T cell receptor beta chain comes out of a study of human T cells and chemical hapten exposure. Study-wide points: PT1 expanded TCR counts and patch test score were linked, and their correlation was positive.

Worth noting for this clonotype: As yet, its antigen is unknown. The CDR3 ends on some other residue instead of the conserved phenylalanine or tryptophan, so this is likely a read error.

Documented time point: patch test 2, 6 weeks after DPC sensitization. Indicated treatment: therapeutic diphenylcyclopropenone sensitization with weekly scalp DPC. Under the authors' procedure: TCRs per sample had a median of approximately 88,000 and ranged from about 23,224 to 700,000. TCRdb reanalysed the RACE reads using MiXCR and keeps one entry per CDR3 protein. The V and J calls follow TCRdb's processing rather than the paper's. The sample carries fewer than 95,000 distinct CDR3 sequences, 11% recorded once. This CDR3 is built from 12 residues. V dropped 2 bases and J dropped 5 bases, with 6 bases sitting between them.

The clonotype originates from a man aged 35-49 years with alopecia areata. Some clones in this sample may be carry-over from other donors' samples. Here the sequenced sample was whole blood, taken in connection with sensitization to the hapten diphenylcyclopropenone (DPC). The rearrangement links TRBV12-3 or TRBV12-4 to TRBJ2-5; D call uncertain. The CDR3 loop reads CASSLLGETQYL. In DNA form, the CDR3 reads TGTGCCAGCAGTTTATTGGGTGAGACCCAGTACTTG.